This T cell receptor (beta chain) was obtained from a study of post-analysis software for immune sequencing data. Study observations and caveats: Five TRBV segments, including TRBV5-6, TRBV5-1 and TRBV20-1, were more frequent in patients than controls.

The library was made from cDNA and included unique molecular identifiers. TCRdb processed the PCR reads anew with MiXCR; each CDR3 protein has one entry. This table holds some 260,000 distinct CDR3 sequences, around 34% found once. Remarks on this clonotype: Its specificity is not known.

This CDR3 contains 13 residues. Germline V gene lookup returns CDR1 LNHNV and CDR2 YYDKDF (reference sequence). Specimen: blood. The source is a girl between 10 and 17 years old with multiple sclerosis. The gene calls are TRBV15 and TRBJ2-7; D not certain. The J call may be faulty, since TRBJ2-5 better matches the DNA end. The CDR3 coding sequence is TGTGCCACCAGCAGAGATTTTACGGAGACCCAGTACTTC. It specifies CATSRDFTETQYF.